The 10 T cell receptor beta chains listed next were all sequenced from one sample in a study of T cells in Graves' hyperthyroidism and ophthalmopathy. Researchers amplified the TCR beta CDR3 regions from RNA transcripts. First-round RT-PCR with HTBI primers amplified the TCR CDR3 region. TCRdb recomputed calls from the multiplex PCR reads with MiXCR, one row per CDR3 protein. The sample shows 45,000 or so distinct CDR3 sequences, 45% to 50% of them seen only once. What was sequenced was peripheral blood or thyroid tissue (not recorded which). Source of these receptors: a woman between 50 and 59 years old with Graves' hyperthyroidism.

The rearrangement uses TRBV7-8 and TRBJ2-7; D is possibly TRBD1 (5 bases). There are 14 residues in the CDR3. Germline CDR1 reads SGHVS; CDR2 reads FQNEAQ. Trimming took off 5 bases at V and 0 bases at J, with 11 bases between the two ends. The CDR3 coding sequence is TGTGCCAGCAGCATCGGACAACGCTCCTACGAGCAGTACTTC. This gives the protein CASSIGQRSYEQYF.

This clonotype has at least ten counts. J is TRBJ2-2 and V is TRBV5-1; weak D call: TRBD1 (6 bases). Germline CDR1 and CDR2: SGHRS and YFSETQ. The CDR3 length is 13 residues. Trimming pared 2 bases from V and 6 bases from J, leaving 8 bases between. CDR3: CASSFQGPGELFF. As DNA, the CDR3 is TGCGCCAGCAGCTTTCAGGGGCCCGGGGAGCTGTTTTTT. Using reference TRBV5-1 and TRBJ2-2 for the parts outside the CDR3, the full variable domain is KAGVTQTPRYLIKTRGQQVTLSCSPISGHRSVSWYQQTPGQGLQFLFEYFSETQRNKGNFPGRFSGRQFSNSRSEMNVSTLELGDSALYLCASSFQGPGELFFGEGSRLTVL.

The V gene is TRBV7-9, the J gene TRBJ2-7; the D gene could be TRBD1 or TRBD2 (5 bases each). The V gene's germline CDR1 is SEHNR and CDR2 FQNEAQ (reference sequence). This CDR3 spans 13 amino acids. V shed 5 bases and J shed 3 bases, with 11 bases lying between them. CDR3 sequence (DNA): TGTGCCAGCAGCAGGGGACCTGACTACGAGCAGTACTTC. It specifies CASSRGPDYEQYF.

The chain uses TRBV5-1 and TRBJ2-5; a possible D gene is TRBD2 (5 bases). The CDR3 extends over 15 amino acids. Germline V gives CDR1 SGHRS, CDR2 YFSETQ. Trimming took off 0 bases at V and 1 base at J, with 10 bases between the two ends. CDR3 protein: CASSLAGVPQETQYF. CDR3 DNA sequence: TGCGCCAGCAGCTTGGCCGGGGTTCCCCAAGAGACCCAGTACTTC.

CDR3 sequence (DNA): TGCAGCGCCAGGAGTGGACAGGGGGGGGGCACTGAAGCTTTCTTT. It encodes CSARSGQGGGTEAFF. The chain is built from TRBV29-1 and TRBJ1-1, with 10 bases identical to TRBD1. CDR3 length equals 15 residues. With 7 bases clipped from V and 4 bases from J, the junction kept 12 bases outside the gene matches. The germline CDR1 and CDR2 sequences are SQVTM and ANQGSEA. The full variable domain, with the rest looked up from reference TRBV29-1 and TRBJ1-1, is SAVISQKPSRDICQRGTSLTIQCQVDSQVTMMFWYRQQPGQSLTLIATANQGSEATYESGFVIDKFPISRPNLTFSTLTVSNMSPEDSSIYLCSARSGQGGGTEAFFGQGTRLTVV.

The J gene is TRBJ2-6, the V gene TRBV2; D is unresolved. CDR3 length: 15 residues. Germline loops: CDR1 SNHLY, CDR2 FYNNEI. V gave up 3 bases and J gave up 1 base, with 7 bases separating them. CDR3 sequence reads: CASSEEISGANVLTF. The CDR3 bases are TGTGCCAGCAGTGAGGAGATTTCTGGGGCCAACGTCCTGACTTTC.

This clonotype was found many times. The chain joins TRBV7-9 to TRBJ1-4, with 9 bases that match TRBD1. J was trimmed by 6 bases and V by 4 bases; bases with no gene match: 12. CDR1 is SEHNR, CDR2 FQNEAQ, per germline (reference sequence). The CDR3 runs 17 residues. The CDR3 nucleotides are TGTGCCAGCAGCTCGGGTCCCGGGACAGGGAGCTATGAAAAACTGTTTTTT. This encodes CASSSGPGTGSYEKLFF. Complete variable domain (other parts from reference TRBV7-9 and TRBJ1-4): DTGVSQNPRHKITKRGQNVTFRCDPISEHNRLYWYRQTLGQGPEFLTYFQNEAQLEKSRLLSDRFSAERPKGSFSTLEIQRTEQGDSAMYLCASSSGPGTGSYEKLFFGSGTQLSVL.

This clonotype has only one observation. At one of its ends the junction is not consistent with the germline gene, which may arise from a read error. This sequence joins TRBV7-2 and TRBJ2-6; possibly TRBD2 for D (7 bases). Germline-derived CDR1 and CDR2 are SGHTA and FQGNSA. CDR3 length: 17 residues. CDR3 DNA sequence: TGTGCCAGCAGCTTAGACCGCGGGGGCACTGGGGCCAACGTCCTGGCTTTC. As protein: CASSLDRGGTGANVLAF.

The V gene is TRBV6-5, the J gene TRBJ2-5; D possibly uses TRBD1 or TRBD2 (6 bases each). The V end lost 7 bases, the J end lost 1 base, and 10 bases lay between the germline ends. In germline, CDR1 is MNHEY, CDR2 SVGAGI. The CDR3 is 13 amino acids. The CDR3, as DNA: TGTGCCAGCAAGGGGGGTCCCCAAGAGACCCAGTACTTC. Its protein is CASKGGPQETQYF.

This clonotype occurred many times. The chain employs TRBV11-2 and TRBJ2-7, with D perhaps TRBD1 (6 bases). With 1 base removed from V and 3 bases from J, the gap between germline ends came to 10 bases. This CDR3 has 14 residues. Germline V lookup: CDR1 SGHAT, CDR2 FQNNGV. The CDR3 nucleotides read TGTGCCAGCAGCTTAGCCGGACAGCTCTACGAGCAGTACTTC. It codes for CASSLAGQLYEQYF.